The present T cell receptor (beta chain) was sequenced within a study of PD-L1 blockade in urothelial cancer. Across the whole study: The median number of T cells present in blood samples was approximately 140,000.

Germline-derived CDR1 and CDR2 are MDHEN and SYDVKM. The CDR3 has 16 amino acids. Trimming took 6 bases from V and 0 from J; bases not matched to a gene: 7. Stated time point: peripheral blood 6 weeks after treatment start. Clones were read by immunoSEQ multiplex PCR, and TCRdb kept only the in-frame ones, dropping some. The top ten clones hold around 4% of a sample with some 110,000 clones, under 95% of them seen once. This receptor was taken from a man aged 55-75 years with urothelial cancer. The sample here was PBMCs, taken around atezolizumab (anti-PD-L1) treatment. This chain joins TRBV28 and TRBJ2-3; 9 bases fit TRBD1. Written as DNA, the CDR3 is TGTGCCAGCAGATCACTGGACAGGGGAAGCACAGATACGCAGTATTTT. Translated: CASRSLDRGSTDTQYF.